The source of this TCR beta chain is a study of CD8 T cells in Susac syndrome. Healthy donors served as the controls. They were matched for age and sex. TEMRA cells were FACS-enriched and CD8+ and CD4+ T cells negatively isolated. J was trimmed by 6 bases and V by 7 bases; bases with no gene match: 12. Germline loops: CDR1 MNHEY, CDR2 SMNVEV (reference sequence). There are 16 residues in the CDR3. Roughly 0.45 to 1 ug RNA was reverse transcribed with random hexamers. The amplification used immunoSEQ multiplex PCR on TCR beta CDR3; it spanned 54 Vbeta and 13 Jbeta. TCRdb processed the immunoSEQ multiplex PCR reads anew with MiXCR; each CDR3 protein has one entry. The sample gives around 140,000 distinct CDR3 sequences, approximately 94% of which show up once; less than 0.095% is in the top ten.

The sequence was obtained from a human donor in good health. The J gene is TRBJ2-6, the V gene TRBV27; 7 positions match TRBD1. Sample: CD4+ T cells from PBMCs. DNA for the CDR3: TGTGCCAGCAAGGCTACAGGGGTGTTCCAGGCCAACGTCCTGACTTTC. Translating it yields CASKATGVFQANVLTF.